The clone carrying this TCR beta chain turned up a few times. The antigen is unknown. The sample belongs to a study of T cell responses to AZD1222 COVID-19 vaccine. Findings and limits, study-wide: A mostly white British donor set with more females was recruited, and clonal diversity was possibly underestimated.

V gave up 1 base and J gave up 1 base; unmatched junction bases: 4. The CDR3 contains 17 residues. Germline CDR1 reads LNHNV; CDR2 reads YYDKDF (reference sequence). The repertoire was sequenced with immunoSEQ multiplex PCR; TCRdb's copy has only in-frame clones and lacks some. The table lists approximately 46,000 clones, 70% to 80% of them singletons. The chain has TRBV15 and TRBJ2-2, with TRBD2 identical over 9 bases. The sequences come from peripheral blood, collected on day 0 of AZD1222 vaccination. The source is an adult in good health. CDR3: CATSRVSGGRNTGELFF. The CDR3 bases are TGTGCCACCAGCAGAGTTAGCGGGGGAAGGAACACCGGGGAGCTGTTTTTT. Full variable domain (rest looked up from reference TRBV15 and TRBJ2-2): DAMVIQNPRYQVTQFGKPVTLSCSQTLNHNVMYWYQQKSSQAPKLLFHYYDKDFNNEADTPDNFQSRRPNTSFCFLDIRSPGLGDTAMYLCATSRVSGGRNTGELFFGEGSRLTVL.